This is a list of T cell receptor beta chains from one sample in a study of cytomegalovirus exposure and HLA in healthy donors. TCRdb's table, derived via immunoSEQ multiplex PCR, lists solely in-frame clones and lacks some. The sample carries about 260,000 clones, approximately 84% recorded once. Material: PBMCs. The receptors stem from a woman aged 35 to 49 in good health and CMV-seropositive. Both conserved end residues are part of each CDR3. D genes are given only for firm matches. Clone size, where shown, is once, few, many, or a class for clones that have expanded.

>.|.|TRBJ2-5|TRBV18
CASSLFTGIETQYF
TGTGCCAGCTCACTATTCACGGGGATAGAGACCCAGTACTTC
>TRBD1|.|TRBJ1-2|TRBV7-9
CASSSRTGAGYTF
TGTGCCAGCAGCTCAAGGACAGGGGCTGGCTACACCTTC
>.|once|TRBJ2-7|TRBV7-9
CASSARQSNSYEQYF
TGTGCCAGCAGCGCCAGACAGTCAAACTCCTACGAGCAGTACTTC
>TRBD2|.|TRBJ2-1|TRBV5-8
CASSLRLAGGREQFF
TGTGCCAGCAGCTTAAGACTAGCGGGAGGGAGGGAGCAGTTCTTC
>.|once|TRBJ1-1|TRBV6-1
CASSKGQQVDLNTEAFF
TGTGCCAGCAGTAAAGGACAGCAAGTAGATTTGAACACTGAAGCTTTCTTT
>.|.|TRBJ2-1|TRBV23-1
CASSPSRDINEQFF
TGCGCCAGCAGTCCCTCCCGGGACATCAATGAGCAGTTCTTC
>.|.|TRBJ2-3|TRBV9
CASSVGQTTSTDTQYF
TGTGCCAGCAGCGTAGGACAGACCACTAGCACAGATACGCAGTATTTT
>.|.|TRBJ2-7|TRBV19
CASSILTGGYEQYF
TGTGCCAGTAGTATACTGACGGGTGGCTACGAGCAGTACTTC
>.|once|TRBJ2-2|TRBV7-9
CASSPKGGREVLGELFF
TGTGCCAGCAGCCCCAAGGGGGGGCGGGAAGTCCTCGGGGAGCTGTTTTTT
>.|.|TRBJ2-3|TRBV9
CASSVNPGDTQYF
TGTGCCAGCAGCGTCAACCCGGGGGATACGCAGTATTTT
>.|.|TRBJ2-7|TRBV7-2
CASSLVGRARNYEQYF
TGTGCCAGCAGCTTAGTAGGGCGGGCACGAAACTACGAGCAGTACTTC
>TRBD1|.|TRBJ1-1|TRBV4-1
CASSRDRVTEAFF
TGCGCCAGCAGCCGGGACAGGGTTACTGAAGCTTTCTTT
>.|.|TRBJ1-5|TRBV30
CAWSRGGGGPQHF
TGTGCCTGGAGTAGGGGAGGTGGGGGGCCCCAGCATTTT